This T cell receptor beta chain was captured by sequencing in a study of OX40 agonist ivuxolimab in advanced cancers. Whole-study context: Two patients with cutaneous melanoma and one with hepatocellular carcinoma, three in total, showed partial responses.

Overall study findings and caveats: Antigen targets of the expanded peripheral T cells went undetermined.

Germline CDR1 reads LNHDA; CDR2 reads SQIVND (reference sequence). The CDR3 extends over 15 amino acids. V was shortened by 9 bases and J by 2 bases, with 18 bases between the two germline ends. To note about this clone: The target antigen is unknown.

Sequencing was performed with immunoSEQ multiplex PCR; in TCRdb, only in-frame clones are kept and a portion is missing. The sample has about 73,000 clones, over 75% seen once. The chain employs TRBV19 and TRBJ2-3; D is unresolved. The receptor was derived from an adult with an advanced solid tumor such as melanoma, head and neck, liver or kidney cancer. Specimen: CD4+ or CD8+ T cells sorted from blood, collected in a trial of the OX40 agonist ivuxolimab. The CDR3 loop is CASQLTASITDTQYF. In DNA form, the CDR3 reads TGTGCCAGCCAACTTACTGCGAGCATCACAGATACGCAGTATTTT.